This T cell receptor (beta chain) comes out of a study of control samples from healthy donors and cancer patients. The repertoire was sequenced with immunoSEQ multiplex PCR; TCRdb's copy has only in-frame clones and lacks some. The sample carries 130,000 or so clones, about 88% recorded once. The CDR3 totals 15 residues. Germline-derived CDR1 and CDR2 are MNHEY and SMNVEV (reference sequence). The V and J ends lost 1 base and 1 base, in that order; junction bases with no gene match: 2. V usage is TRBV27 and J usage is TRBJ2-3; the match to TRBD1 covers 7 bases. Input material: blood. This receptor was identified in a man aged 50 or older in good health. The DNA for the CDR3 is TGTGCCAGCAGTTTATGGACAGGAGGCACAGATACGCAGTATTTT. Protein sequence: CASSLWTGGTDTQYF.